A single sample is the source of the 14 T cell receptor beta chains below, sequenced in a study of OX40 agonist ivuxolimab in advanced cancers. Assay used: immunoSEQ multiplex PCR; TCRdb lists only in-frame clones, some missing. The sample includes some 40,000 clones, roughly 90% of them seen just once. The sample consisted of CD4+ or CD8+ T cells sorted from blood, taken in a trial of the OX40 agonist ivuxolimab. These TCRs come from an adult with an advanced solid tumor such as melanoma, head and neck, liver or kidney cancer.

For the CDR3, the DNA is TGTGCCAGCAGCGGCGGGGGCCCTAACACCGGGGAGCTGTTTTTT. Translated, it gives CASSGGGPNTGELFF. The gene calls are TRBV9 and TRBJ2-2, with D maybe TRBD2 (7 bases). Trimming pared 3 bases from V and 2 bases from J, leaving 11 bases between. The CDR3 sequence is 15 residues long. Germline lookup yields CDR1 SGDLS and CDR2 YYNGEE.

This chain joins TRBV7-6 and TRBJ2-2; TRBD1 aligns across 7 bases. Looked up from germline, CDR1 is SGHVS and CDR2 is FNYEAQ. This CDR3 comprises 15 residues. V lost 5 bases, J lost 2 bases, and 5 bases stayed unmatched. The CDR3 region is CASSVGTVNTGELFF. The DNA of the CDR3 is TGTGCCAGCAGCGTAGGGACAGTTAACACCGGGGAGCTGTTTTTT.

The V gene is TRBV5-6, the J gene TRBJ2-7, with D maybe TRBD1 (6 bases). V lost 0 bases, J lost 3 bases, and 10 bases lay in between. Looked up from germline, CDR1 is SGHDT and CDR2 is YYEEEE. CDR3 length: 14 residues. As DNA, the CDR3 is TGTGCCAGCAGCTTGGGAGGACAGCACTACGAGCAGTACTTC. It encodes CASSLGGQHYEQYF.

This chain connects TRBV11-2 to TRBJ2-1; D not certain. Germline assignment: CDR1 SGHAT and CDR2 FQNNGV. The CDR3 is made up of 14 amino acids. The germline V and J ends were trimmed by 0 bases and 8 bases, with 11 bases remaining between them. The CDR3 loop is CASSLDRGQHEQFF. The DNA of the CDR3 is TGTGCCAGCAGCTTAGATCGAGGTCAACATGAGCAGTTCTTC.

The genes are TRBV11-2 and TRBJ2-7; D possibly uses TRBD1 or TRBD2 (5 bases each). V lost 5 bases, J lost 4 bases, and 18 bases lay in between. This CDR3 spans 15 amino acids. Germline-derived CDR1 and CDR2 are SGHAT and FQNNGV. The CDR3, as DNA: TGTGCCAGCAGCGTGGGTGTGGGGGTAGAGTACGAGCAGTACTTC. This codes for CASSVGVGVEYEQYF. Using reference TRBV11-2 and TRBJ2-7 for the parts outside the CDR3, the full variable domain is EAGVAQSPRYKIIEKRQSVAFWCNPISGHATLYWYQQILGQGPKLLIQFQNNGVVDDSQLPKDRFSAERLKGVDSTLKIQPAKLEDSAVYLCASSVGVGVEYEQYFGPGTRLTVT.

This clone was recorded only once. The rearrangement joins TRBV2 to TRBJ1-4; D is unclear. CDR3 size: 16 residues. In germline, CDR1 is SNHLY, CDR2 FYNNEI. Trimming left V 3 bases short and J 0 bases short, with 11 bases between. CDR3 in amino acids: CASSDGGRATNEKLFF. CDR3 DNA sequence: TGTGCCAGCAGTGACGGTGGTAGGGCAACTAATGAAAAACTGTTTTTT.

The chain links TRBV6-5 to TRBJ2-2, with 7 bases identical to TRBD1. V gave up 4 bases and J gave up 4 bases; unmatched junction bases: 3. CDR1 and CDR2 (germline): MNHEY, SVGAGI. This CDR3 contains 14 residues. CDR3 coding DNA: TGTGCCAGCAGTTTGGCAGGGGGCACCGGGGAGCTGTTTTTT. Translating gives CASSLAGGTGELFF.

The chain combines TRBV10-1 with TRBJ2-3; 11 bases align to TRBD2. The ends lost 2 bases at V and 5 bases at J; junction bases unmatched: 18. This CDR3 is 20 amino acids long. Germline CDR1 WNHNN, CDR2 SYGVQD (reference sequence). Here the CDR3 DNA reads TGCGCCAGCAGTGAGAACGGGGTCCTTACGACTAGCGGGAATCAAGATACGCAGTATTTT. Protein sequence: CASSENGVLTTSGNQDTQYF.

About this clone itself: The junction and the germline gene differ at one end; a read error may be behind it. The chain links TRBV20-1 to TRBJ1-2; the D is unclear. Germline loops: CDR1 DFQATT, CDR2 SNEGSKA (reference sequence). This CDR3 contains 10 residues. As DNA, the CDR3 is TGCAGTGCTAGAGGACCGAGGAGGGTCTTC. As protein: CSARGPRRVF.

CDR3 in DNA: TGTGCCAGCAGCTCTCTCCGGGACTACCAAACCTACGAGCAGTACTTC. Encoded protein: CASSSLRDYQTYEQYF. The chain employs TRBV7-9 and TRBJ2-5, with 7 nucleotides matching TRBD2. The DNA end lines up better with TRBJ2-7; the J call may be wrong. Germline V gene sequence: CDR1 SEHNR, CDR2 FQNEAQ (reference sequence). The CDR3 runs 16 residues.

The chain uses TRBV19 and TRBJ2-1, with D tentatively TRBD2 (5 bases). CDR3 length equals 13 residues. The ends were cut back, 6 bases at V and 6 bases at J, with 12 bases in the middle. Germline CDR1 reads LNHDA; CDR2 reads SQIVND (reference sequence). Here the CDR3 DNA reads TGTGCCAGTAGAGGCACTAGAAGCAATGAGCAGTTCTTC. Its translation is CASRGTRSNEQFF.

V is TRBV15 and J is TRBJ2-3; the match to TRBD1 covers 9 bases. Looked up from germline, CDR1 is LNHNV and CDR2 is YYDKDF (reference sequence). The V and J ends lost 8 bases and 4 bases, in that order; junction bases with no gene match: 7. There are 14 residues in the CDR3. The CDR3 sequence is CATSSGQGADTQYF. The CDR3 DNA reads as TGTGCCACCTCCTCGGGACAGGGAGCAGATACGCAGTATTTT.

The chain joins TRBV6-5 to TRBJ2-7; 7 positions match TRBD1. V shed 2 bases and J 6 bases; nucleotides not matched to a gene: 7. The germline V gene encodes CDR1 MNHEY and CDR2 SVGAGI. This CDR3 comprises 14 residues. This CDR3 is CASSYANDRVEQYF. The CDR3 DNA is TGTGCCAGCAGTTACGCAAACGACAGGGTCGAGCAGTACTTC.

The rearrangement uses TRBV10-3 and TRBJ1-1; TRBD1 agrees at 7 bases. The CDR3 is made up of 16 amino acids. Trimming took 6 bases from V and 3 from J; bases not matched to a gene: 13. Germline-derived CDR1 and CDR2 are ENHRY and SYGVKD. CDR3 region: CAISRQGLGYDTEAFF. In DNA, the CDR3 is TGTGCCATCAGCCGACAGGGCTTGGGGTATGACACTGAAGCTTTCTTT.